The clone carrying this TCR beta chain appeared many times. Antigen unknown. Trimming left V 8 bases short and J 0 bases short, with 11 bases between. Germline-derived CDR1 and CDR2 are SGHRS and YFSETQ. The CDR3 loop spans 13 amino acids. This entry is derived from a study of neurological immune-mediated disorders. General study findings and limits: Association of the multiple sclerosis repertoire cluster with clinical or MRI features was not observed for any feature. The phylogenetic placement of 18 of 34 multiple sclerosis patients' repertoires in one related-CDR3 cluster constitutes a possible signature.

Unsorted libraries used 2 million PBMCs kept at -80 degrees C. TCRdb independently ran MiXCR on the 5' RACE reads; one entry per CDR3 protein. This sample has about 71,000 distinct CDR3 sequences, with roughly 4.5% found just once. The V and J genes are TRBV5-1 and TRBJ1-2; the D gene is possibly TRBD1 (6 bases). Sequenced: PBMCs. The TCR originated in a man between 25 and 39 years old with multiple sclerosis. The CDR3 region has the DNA TGCGCCAGTGCGGGGGCAGCTAACTATGGCTACACCTTC. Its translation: CASAGAANYGYTF.